This TCR beta chain was observed in a study of cytomegalovirus exposure and HLA in healthy donors. Study details: Inside one of the first data releases sat 85 million or so unique TCRs taken from HLA-typed donors.

This clone came up once. Its antigen is not identified. V lost 6 bases and J 7 bases, leaving 10 bases between the germline ends. The CDR3 is made up of 12 amino acids. CDR1 is MNHEY and CDR2 is SVGAGI in the germline V gene. Notes on the study in general: Both high specificity and high sensitivity reportedly marked the classifier's diagnosis of cytomegalovirus status. One later analysis reportedly identified an Asian-associated ancestry cluster that showed fewer N-insertions than the roughly 600-donor mean.

Primers: 60 Vbeta forward and 13 Jbeta reverse. This table comes from immunoSEQ multiplex PCR, and its TCRdb copy is limited to in-frame clones, with some not included. The sample yields around 170,000 clones, roughly 80% seen once. The sequence came from a woman under 30 in good health and CMV-seronegative. The sample consisted of PBMCs. The rearrangement joins TRBV6-5 to TRBJ2-1, with D perhaps matching TRBD2 (5 bases). The CDR3 region has the DNA TGTGCCAGCAGCCCGGGGTGGAATGAGCAGTTCTTC. Its translation is CASSPGWNEQFF.